These T cell receptor beta chains were read from a single sample in a study of blood T cell repertoires in COVID-19. Sequencing used immunoSEQ multiplex PCR; TCRdb keeps in-frame clones, though not all of them. The repertoire consists of approximately 260,000 clones, with around nine tenths occurring once and the leading ten covering 2.2%. Source material: peripheral blood. These receptors were taken from a man aged 50-60 years with acute or convalescent COVID-19. CDR3s include the opening cysteine and the closing phenylalanine or tryptophan. The D gene is left open where the match is weak. Only part of the rows carry a size: once, few, many, or a class if the clone is expanded.

V: TRBV9
size: -
length: 18
D: TRBD2
J: TRBJ2-1
CDR3: CASSVASQGAGAGNEQFF
DNA: TGTGCCAGCAGCGTAGCGTCGCAGGGAGCGGGGGCCGGGAATGAGCAGTTCTTC

V: TRBV19
size: -
length: 15
D: TRBD1
J: TRBJ2-2
CDR3: CASTSGQGNTGELFF
DNA: TGTGCCAGTACCTCGGGACAGGGTAACACCGGGGAGCTGTTTTTT

V: TRBV19
size: -
length: 15
D: TRBD1
J: TRBJ1-2
CDR3: CASSPFDRGLYGYTF
DNA: TGTGCCAGTAGTCCATTTGACAGGGGGCTCTATGGCTACACCTTC

V: TRBV6-4
size: -
length: 17
D: TRBD2
J: TRBJ2-5
CDR3: CASRPGTSGEGQETQYF
DNA: TGTGCCAGCCGTCCCGGGACTAGCGGGGAGGGACAAGAGACCCAGTACTTC

V: TRBV25-1
size: -
length: 13
D: -
J: TRBJ1-5
CDR3: CASSDRGHQPQHF
DNA: TGTGCCAGCAGTGACAGGGGCCATCAGCCCCAGCATTTT

V: TRBV11-2
size: once
length: 12
D: -
J: TRBJ1-1
CDR3: CASSLAAGEAFF
DNA: TGTGCCAGCAGCTTAGCAGCAGGGGAAGCTTTCTTT

V: TRBV6-5
size: once
length: 13
D: TRBD1
J: TRBJ1-2
CDR3: CASSLRQGAGYTF
DNA: TGTGCCAGCAGCCTACGACAGGGCGCTGGCTACACCTTC

V: TRBV6-5
size: -
length: 15
D: TRBD1
J: TRBJ1-1
CDR3: CASKAPGQMNTEAFF
DNA: TGTGCCAGCAAAGCTCCGGGACAGATGAACACTGAAGCTTTCTTT

V: TRBV5-6
size: once
length: 16
D: -
J: TRBJ1-4
CDR3: CASSFYVGATNEKLFF
DNA: TGTGCCAGCAGCTTTTATGTAGGGGCAACTAATGAAAAACTGTTTTTT

V: TRBV5-8
size: -
length: 16
D: TRBD2
J: TRBJ2-5
CDR3: CASSLAGLAVQETQYF
DNA: TGTGCCAGCAGCTTGGCAGGACTAGCGGTTCAAGAGACCCAGTACTTC

V: TRBV2
size: once
length: 11
D: -
J: TRBJ2-7
CDR3: CASSLQWEQYF
DNA: TGTGCCAGCAGCCTACAGTGGGAGCAGTACTTC

V: TRBV5-1
size: -
length: 15
D: TRBD2
J: TRBJ2-7
CDR3: CASSQASGSSYEQYF
DNA: TGCGCCAGCAGCCAAGCTAGCGGCAGCTCCTACGAGCAGTACTTC

V: TRBV6-1
size: -
length: 17
D: TRBD2
J: TRBJ2-7
CDR3: CASSAGTSLISAYEQYF
DNA: TGTGCCAGCAGTGCCGGGACTAGCCTAATTTCCGCCTACGAGCAGTACTTC

V: TRBV2
size: -
length: 15
D: TRBD1
J: TRBJ2-2
CDR3: CASSDQGAGTGELFF
DNA: TGTGCCAGCAGTGACCAGGGGGCGGGCACCGGGGAGCTGTTTTTT

V: TRBV4-1
size: -
length: 16
D: TRBD1
J: TRBJ2-2
CDR3: CASSQEQGWNTGELFF
DNA: TGCGCCAGCAGCCAAGAACAGGGGTGGAACACCGGGGAGCTGTTTTTT

V: TRBV24-1
size: -
length: 13
D: TRBD1
J: TRBJ1-2
CDR3: CATSGGQGDGYTF
DNA: TGTGCCACCAGTGGCGGTCAGGGGGATGGCTACACCTTC

V: TRBV12-5
size: -
length: 15
D: -
J: TRBJ2-1
CDR3: CASGLGRVSYNEQFF
DNA: TGTGCTAGTGGTTTGGGCAGGGTCTCCTACAATGAGCAGTTCTTC

V: TRBV5-4
size: -
length: 15
D: TRBD1
J: TRBJ2-5
CDR3: CASSLAAGGTETQYF
DNA: TGTGCCAGCAGCTTGGCGGCAGGGGGAACGGAGACCCAGTACTTC

V: TRBV9
size: -
length: 15
D: -
J: TRBJ2-1
CDR3: CASSVDGGANNEQFF
DNA: TGTGCCAGCAGCGTAGACGGCGGGGCGAACAATGAGCAGTTCTTC

V: TRBV27
size: -
length: 14
D: TRBD1
J: TRBJ2-7
CDR3: CASSLSGTEYEQYF
DNA: TGTGCCAGCAGTTTATCGGGGACAGAGTACGAGCAGTACTTC

V: TRBV27
size: -
length: 15
D: -
J: TRBJ2-3
CDR3: CASSLFLGGSDTQYF
DNA: TGTGCCAGCAGTTTGTTTCTGGGAGGTTCGGATACGCAGTATTTT

V: TRBV7-9
size: -
length: 13
D: -
J: TRBJ2-5
CDR3: CASSFREQETQYF
DNA: TGTGCCAGCAGCTTCAGGGAACAAGAGACCCAGTACTTC

V: TRBV7-9
size: few
length: 13
D: TRBD1
J: TRBJ1-1
CDR3: CASSLGGTAEAFF
DNA: TGTGCCAGCAGCTTAGGCGGGACAGCCGAAGCTTTCTTT

V: TRBV7-6
size: -
length: 12
D: -
J: TRBJ2-5
CDR3: CASSTRGETQYF
DNA: TGTGCCAGCAGCACCCGAGGGGAGACCCAGTACTTC

V: TRBV4-1
size: -
length: 16
D: -
J: TRBJ2-2
CDR3: CASSRGQGGFAGELFF
DNA: TGCGCCAGCAGCCGAGGGCAGGGGGGATTCGCCGGGGAGCTGTTTTTT

V: TRBV18
size: -
length: 15
D: -
J: TRBJ1-2
CDR3: CASSPEALGGAGYTF
DNA: TGTGCCAGCTCACCGGAAGCATTGGGGGGTGCGGGCTACACCTTC

V: TRBV28
size: -
length: 15
D: -
J: TRBJ2-2
CDR3: CASRPAGTHTGELFF
DNA: TGTGCCAGCAGACCGGCCGGGACTCACACCGGGGAGCTGTTTTTT

V: TRBV6-5
size: -
length: 15
D: -
J: TRBJ1-2
CDR3: CASSYSGVLDYGYTF
DNA: TGTGCCAGCAGTTACTCAGGGGTACTCGACTATGGCTACACCTTC

V: TRBV3-1/TRBV3-2
size: -
length: 14
D: -
J: TRBJ1-1
CDR3: CASSQSQGGTEAFF
DNA: TGTGCCAGCAGCCAGTCCCAGGGAGGCACTGAAGCTTTCTTT

V: TRBV5-1
size: -
length: 13
D: -
J: TRBJ2-2
CDR3: CASSFGQSGELFF
DNA: TGCGCCAGCAGCTTTGGACAGAGCGGGGAGCTGTTTTTT

V: TRBV3-1/TRBV3-2
size: -
length: 13
D: -
J: TRBJ2-1
CDR3: CASSHRSGNEQFF
DNA: TGTGCCAGCAGCCATCGATCGGGGAATGAGCAGTTCTTC

V: TRBV18
size: -
length: 16
D: TRBD1
J: TRBJ1-4
CDR3: CASSPQAGQGNEKLFF
DNA: TGTGCCAGCTCACCTCAAGCCGGACAGGGGAATGAAAAACTGTTTTTT

V: TRBV15
size: -
length: 14
D: -
J: TRBJ1-1
CDR3: CATSRGTKNTEAFF
DNA: TGTGCCACCAGCAGGGGCACAAAGAACACTGAAGCTTTCTTT

V: TRBV18
size: -
length: 12
D: -
J: TRBJ2-7
CDR3: CASSPQGDEQYF
DNA: TGTGCCAGCTCACCTCAAGGGGACGAGCAGTACTTC

V: TRBV3-1/TRBV3-2
size: -
length: 14
D: -
J: TRBJ2-7
CDR3: CASSQEWRTYEQYF
DNA: TGTGCCAGCAGCCAAGAGTGGAGAACCTACGAGCAGTACTTC

V: TRBV6-6
size: few
length: 14
D: -
J: TRBJ1-1
CDR3: CASSYAGQNTEAFF
DNA: TGTGCCAGCAGTTACGCAGGGCAAAACACTGAAGCTTTCTTT

V: TRBV5-1
size: -
length: 15
D: -
J: TRBJ1-2
CDR3: CASSLAPGGSYGYTF
DNA: TGCGCCAGCAGCTTGGCCCCGGGTGGAAGCTATGGCTACACCTTC

V: TRBV19
size: -
length: 15
D: TRBD1
J: TRBJ1-5
CDR3: CASSIVGTVYQPQHF
DNA: TGTGCCAGTAGTATAGTTGGGACAGTTTATCAGCCCCAGCATTTT

V: TRBV5-1
size: once
length: 16
D: TRBD1
J: TRBJ1-1
CDR3: CASSATGQGMNTEAFF
DNA: TGCGCCAGCAGCGCGACCGGACAGGGCATGAACACTGAAGCTTTCTTT

V: TRBV30
size: -
length: 14
D: -
J: TRBJ1-4
CDR3: CAWKSLATNEKLFF
DNA: TGTGCCTGGAAGTCCCTAGCAACTAATGAAAAACTGTTTTTT

V: TRBV5-1
size: once
length: 14
D: TRBD2
J: TRBJ2-5
CDR3: CASASGGLGETQYF
DNA: TGCGCCAGCGCTAGCGGGGGGCTCGGGGAGACCCAGTACTTC

V: TRBV11-1
size: -
length: 14
D: -
J: TRBJ1-1
CDR3: CASRPWTANTEAFF
DNA: TGTGCCAGCAGGCCCTGGACAGCCAACACTGAAGCTTTCTTT

V: TRBV9
size: -
length: 15
D: TRBD2
J: TRBJ2-5
CDR3: CASSDIRGGTETQYF
DNA: TGTGCCAGCAGCGACATCCGGGGAGGGACAGAGACCCAGTACTTC

V: TRBV18
size: -
length: 18
D: TRBD1
J: TRBJ2-3
CDR3: CASSPPRGTGGLTDTQYF
DNA: TGTGCCAGCTCACCACCCCGGGGGACAGGGGGCCTCACAGATACGCAGTATTTT

V: TRBV7-9
size: -
length: 15
D: TRBD1
J: TRBJ1-4
CDR3: CASSSAPDRVEELFF
DNA: TGTGCCAGCAGCTCAGCCCCGGACAGGGTCGAGGAACTGTTTTTT

V: TRBV19
size: -
length: 14
D: -
J: TRBJ1-2
CDR3: CASSSAGAGYGYTF
DNA: TGTGCCAGTAGTTCTGCGGGCGCTGGCTATGGCTACACCTTC